This entry lists 32 T cell receptor beta chains sequenced from one sample in a study of early T cells in non-severe SARS-CoV-2 infection. A single record per CDR3 protein comes from TCRdb applying MiXCR to the 5' RACE reads. The sample comprises some 30,000 distinct CDR3 sequences, around 4.5% of which are singletons, and about 6.3% rests with the top ten. The sequenced sample consisted of whole blood. These receptors were obtained from an adult who was a healthcare worker with PCR-confirmed SARS-CoV-2 infection or an uninfected control (not recorded which).

In its sample, this clonotype was seen many times. This chain joins TRBV12-3 or TRBV12-4 and TRBJ2-1; D might be TRBD2 (6 bases). V was clipped by 1 base and J by 0 bases, with 7 bases between them. The CDR3 is 15 amino acids. DNA for the CDR3: TGTGCCAGCAGTTTAGGGGGAGGCTCCTACAATGAGCAGTTCTTC. Protein: CASSLGGGSYNEQFF.

Many counts were recorded for this clonotype. V is TRBV12-3 or TRBV12-4 and J is TRBJ2-3; the D is unclear. V lost 3 bases, J lost 2 bases, and 9 bases lay in between. There are 14 residues in the CDR3. The CDR3 DNA is TGTGCCAGCAGTTTCGGTAGGGTCACAGATACGCAGTATTTT. It is translated as CASSFGRVTDTQYF.

V and J are TRBV7-2 and TRBJ2-3; perhaps D is TRBD1 or TRBD2 (6 bases each). Germline V gives CDR1 SGHTA, CDR2 FQGNSA. Trimming left V 2 bases short and J 8 bases short, with 11 bases between. The CDR3 has 13 amino acids. CDR3 protein: CASSLRGEGTQYF. CDR3 coding DNA: TGTGCCAGCAGCTTAAGGGGGGAAGGTACGCAGTATTTT.

This clonotype came up many times. V and J are TRBV12-5 and TRBJ2-2; D gene unclear. Germline loops: CDR1 LGHNT, CDR2 FRNRAP. V was clipped by 4 bases and J by 7 bases, with 7 bases between them. The length of the CDR3 is 12 residues. The CDR3 reads CASGSPSGELFF. CDR3 nucleotides: TGTGCTAGTGGTTCCCCCAGCGGGGAGCTGTTTTTT.

This clonotype turned up a few times. V and J are TRBV5-1 and TRBJ2-7; 9 bases align to TRBD1. The ends lost 0 bases at V and 7 bases at J; junction bases unmatched: 8. This CDR3 is built from 15 residues. Germline CDR1 reads SGHRS; CDR2 reads YFSETQ. The CDR3 is CASSLEVGQGKEQYF. CDR3 bases: TGCGCCAGCAGCTTGGAAGTCGGACAGGGGAAGGAGCAGTACTTC.

Many counts were recorded for this clonotype. The J gene is TRBJ1-3, the V gene TRBV9; weak D call: TRBD1 (5 bases). Germline V lookup: CDR1 SGDLS, CDR2 YYNGEE. CDR3 length: 16 residues. V was shortened by 0 bases and J by 7 bases, with 17 bases between the two germline ends. For the CDR3, the DNA is TGTGCCAGCAGCGTAGGAATCCAGGGCACGGATAACACCATATATTTT. It codes for CASSVGIQGTDNTIYF. Based on the CDR3 plus reference TRBV9 and TRBJ1-3, the full variable domain is DSGVTQTPKHLITATGQRVTLRCSPRSGDLSVYWYQQSLDQGLQFLIQYYNGEERAKGNILERFSAQQFPDLHSELNLSSLELGDSALYFCASSVGIQGTDNTIYFGEGSWLTVV.

In this sample, this clonotype turned up many times. The chain is built from TRBV29-1 and TRBJ1-1, with TRBD1 matching 7 bases. The J segment lost 6 bases and the V segment lost 4 bases, leaving 5 bases of the junction unmatched. Germline values: CDR1 SQVTM, CDR2 ANQGSEA. The CDR3 is made up of 12 amino acids. CDR3: CSVAQGRAEAFF. CDR3 nucleotide sequence: TGCAGCGTTGCACAGGGGCGGGCTGAAGCTTTCTTT. The full variable domain, its missing parts supplied by reference TRBV29-1 and TRBJ1-1, is SAVISQKPSRDICQRGTSLTIQCQVDSQVTMMFWYRQQPGQSLTLIATANQGSEATYESGFVIDKFPISRPNLTFSTLTVSNMSPEDSSIYLCSVAQGRAEAFFGQGTRLTVV.

Many counts were recorded for this clonotype. The J gene is TRBJ2-5, the V gene TRBV19; the match to TRBD2 covers 11 bases. This CDR3 region has 17 residues. Germline CDR1 LNHDA, CDR2 SQIVND (reference sequence). The J segment lost 5 bases and the V segment lost 3 bases, leaving 11 bases of the junction unmatched. CDR3 nucleotides: TGTGCCAGTAGTATGAATCTAGCGGGGGGTGTAAGCGAGACCCAGTACTTC. Amino acid sequence: CASSMNLAGGVSETQYF.

This clonotype showed up many times. The rearrangement joins TRBV11-2 to TRBJ2-3; possible D gene TRBD2, 6 bases. The V end was cut by 6 bases, the J end by 6 bases, with 22 bases between. This CDR3 contains 16 residues. The germline CDR1 and CDR2 sequences are SGHAT and FQNNGV. CDR3 loop: CASRGRGNGLRDTQYF. The CDR3 DNA follows: TGTGCCAGCAGAGGACGGGGGAATGGCCTAAGGGATACGCAGTATTTT.

This clonotype was observed at least ten times. The chain is built from TRBV5-5 and TRBJ1-5, with D uncertain. The V gene's germline CDR1 is SGHKS and CDR2 YYEKEE (reference sequence). The CDR3 is made up of 14 amino acids. V lost 0 bases and J lost 7, with 11 bases in between. DNA for the CDR3: TGTGCCAGCAGCTTGGAGGGCGCCGAGCAGCCCCAGCATTTT. Its protein product is CASSLEGAEQPQHF.

This clonotype was counted at least ten times. The chain uses TRBV7-2 and TRBJ2-5; 9 positions agree with TRBD1. This CDR3 has 13 amino acids. V shed 6 bases, J shed 7 bases, and the junction held 6 bases outside the gene matches. Per germline, CDR1 SGHTA and CDR2 FQGNSA. The chain's CDR3 is CASRGTGLGTQYF. The CDR3 DNA follows: TGTGCCAGCAGGGGGACAGGGCTCGGGACCCAGTACTTC.

Only a few counts were recorded for this clonotype. This sequence joins TRBV5-1 and TRBJ2-3, with 11 nucleotides matching TRBD2. The germline V gene encodes CDR1 SGHRS and CDR2 YFSETQ. The ends lost 4 bases at V and 6 bases at J; junction bases unmatched: 7. This CDR3 has 15 residues. This chain's CDR3 is CASSMTSGAQDTQYF. The CDR3 DNA reads TGCGCCAGCAGCATGACTAGCGGGGCCCAGGATACGCAGTATTTT.

The sample holds many counts of this clonotype. The rearrangement links TRBV9 to TRBJ1-4, with a tentative D call TRBD1 (5 bases). The germline V and J ends were trimmed by 7 bases and 1 base, with 11 bases remaining between them. Germline loops: CDR1 SGDLS, CDR2 YYNGEE. CDR3 length equals 14 residues. The CDR3, as DNA: TGTGCCAGCGGAAGGGACGGAACTAATGAAAAACTGTTTTTT. Its translation is CASGRDGTNEKLFF.

This clonotype came up many times. CDR3 loop: CALRGSWQNYGYTF. The DNA for the CDR3 is TGTGCCCTTAGGGGAAGTTGGCAGAACTATGGCTACACCTTC. This sequence joins TRBV19 and TRBJ1-2; D is perhaps TRBD1 (5 bases). The CDR3 loop spans 14 amino acids. Trimming took off 11 bases at V and 2 bases at J, with 18 bases between the two ends. The germline gives CDR1 LNHDA, CDR2 SQIVND (reference sequence).

This clonotype was seen at least ten times. The rearrangement uses TRBV15 and TRBJ2-5; 8 bases align to TRBD2. The germline CDR1 and CDR2 sequences are LNHNV and YYDKDF (reference sequence). J lost 1 base, V lost 0 bases, and 4 bases had no gene match. The CDR3 length is 16 residues. The DNA for the CDR3 is TGTGCCACCAGCAGAGACGGGACTAGGGGCCAAGAGACCCAGTACTTC. It is translated as CATSRDGTRGQETQYF.

This clonotype has a count of ten or more. The chain combines TRBV5-6 with TRBJ1-1, with D uncertain. This CDR3 is built from 11 residues. V gave up 1 base and J gave up 2 bases, with 0 bases separating them. Germline V gene data show CDR1 as SGHDT and CDR2 as YYEEEE. The CDR3 DNA sequence: TGTGCCAGCAGCTTGAACACTGAAGCTTTCTTT. Protein product: CASSLNTEAFF.

This clonotype was detected many times. This rearrangement joins TRBV9 to TRBJ2-5, with 9 bases matching TRBD2. This CDR3 has 16 residues. CDR1 is SGDLS and CDR2 is YYNGEE in the germline V gene. Trimming took 0 bases from V and 4 from J; bases not matched to a gene: 7. The CDR3 is CASSVGSSGRRETQYF. The CDR3 region has the DNA TGTGCCAGCAGCGTAGGAAGTAGCGGGAGACGAGAGACCCAGTACTTC.

This clonotype was counted ten times or more. This CDR3 is CASSLWVTSGRYNEQFF. CDR3 bases: TGTGCCAGCAGTTTATGGGTGACTAGCGGGCGTTACAATGAGCAGTTCTTC. The rearrangement links TRBV28 to TRBJ2-1; TRBD2 agrees at 10 bases. The CDR3 has 17 amino acids. The trim removed 0 bases at V and 4 bases at J, leaving 6 bases unmatched. CDR1 is MDHEN, CDR2 SYDVKM, per germline.

This clonotype was seen repeatedly, ten times or more. The chain employs TRBV2 and TRBJ2-7, with D unclear. V was trimmed by 7 bases and J by 3 bases, leaving 4 bases between them. Germline-derived CDR1 and CDR2 are SNHLY and FYNNEI. The CDR3 contains 10 residues. The CDR3 region has the DNA TGTGCCAGCAAGGGCTACGAGCAGTACTTC. As protein: CASKGYEQYF.

There are many counts of this clonotype. The V and J genes are TRBV5-6 and TRBJ1-2; D is undetermined. The CDR3 contains 11 residues. V was pared by 0 bases and J by 7 bases, with 4 bases between. Germline loops: CDR1 SGHDT, CDR2 YYEEEE. The CDR3 protein is CASSLEGGYTF. The DNA for the CDR3 is TGTGCCAGCAGCTTGGAGGGTGGCTACACCTTC.

This clonotype occurred many times. J is TRBJ1-1 and V is TRBV28; no reliable D call. Germline V gene sequence: CDR1 MDHEN, CDR2 SYDVKM. V lost 11 bases and J 4 bases, leaving 14 bases between the germline ends. The CDR3 consists of 12 residues. The CDR3 spells CASEAGATEAFF. The CDR3 DNA reads TGTGCCTCCGAGGCGGGCGCCACTGAAGCTTTCTTT.

This clonotype was detected only once. This may arise from a read error, as a much more abundant clone is one base away. The chain carries TRBV7-9 and TRBJ2-5; the D gene could be TRBD1 or TRBD2 (5 bases each). The CDR3 has 13 residues. CDR1 and CDR2 from the germline V gene are SEHNR and FQNEAQ (reference sequence). This chain's CDR3 is CASRRGSGETLYF. The CDR3 DNA is TGTGCCAGCAGGAGGGGATCCGGCGAGACCCTGTACTTC.

The table lists this clonotype with many counts. The chain joins TRBV27 to TRBJ1-1, with a tentative D call TRBD1 (5 bases). The CDR3 covers 14 residues. V lost 5 bases, J lost 0 bases, and 10 bases lay in between. The germline gives CDR1 MNHEY, CDR2 SMNVEV (reference sequence). The CDR3 DNA sequence: TGTGCCAGCAGTCCCTGGGGGGTGAACACTGAAGCTTTCTTT. The encoded protein is CASSPWGVNTEAFF.

At least ten counts were recorded for this clonotype. The chain joins TRBV5-1 to TRBJ2-5, with 12 bases lining up with TRBD2. The V segment lost 0 bases and the J segment 5 bases; nucleotides outside the gene matches: 11. CDR3 length: 18 residues. Germline loops: CDR1 SGHRS, CDR2 YFSETQ. In nucleotides, the CDR3 is TGCGCCAGCAGCTTGGCCGGGGGACTAGCGGGCGGAAGGGAGACCCAGTACTTC. The encoded protein is CASSLAGGLAGGRETQYF.

This clonotype was seen repeatedly, ten times or more. The chain carries TRBV5-5 and TRBJ1-5; D is perhaps TRBD1 (5 bases). Germline-derived CDR1 and CDR2 are SGHKS and YYEKEE (reference sequence). Trimming removed 2 bases from V and 4 bases from J, with 13 bases in between. This CDR3 comprises 15 residues. The CDR3 sequence is CASSFVDTPNQPQHF. Written as DNA, the CDR3 is TGTGCCAGCAGCTTTGTGGACACCCCTAATCAGCCCCAGCATTTT.

This clonotype is medium-sized by share. The chain carries TRBV28 and TRBJ2-7; 9 bases are shared with TRBD1. This CDR3 spans 15 amino acids. From germline, CDR1 is MDHEN and CDR2 SYDVKM. V shed 1 base, J shed 3 bases, and the junction held 4 bases outside the gene matches. The CDR3 loop reads CASSLFPGQGYEQYF. Here the CDR3 DNA reads TGTGCCAGCAGTTTATTCCCGGGACAGGGCTACGAGCAGTACTTC.

This clonotype was seen ten or more times. The rearrangement links TRBV20-1 to TRBJ2-7; 9 bases match TRBD1. The germline gives CDR1 DFQATT, CDR2 SNEGSKA (reference sequence). The CDR3 spans 15 residues. The V segment lost 6 bases and the J segment 4 bases; nucleotides outside the gene matches: 13. The CDR3 sequence is CSAQKDRGGNYEQYF. The CDR3 bases are TGCAGTGCCCAGAAGGACAGGGGCGGCAATTACGAGCAGTACTTC.

This sequence joins TRBV2 and TRBJ2-5; no definite D call. Trimming shortened V by 7 bases and J by 5 bases, and 11 bases separated the two germline ends. Germline V gene lookup returns CDR1 SNHLY and CDR2 FYNNEI. This CDR3 has 12 residues. The CDR3 bases are TGTGCCAGCAAACCAGCTTTGGAGACCCAGTACTTC. The encoded protein is CASKPALETQYF.

This clonotype has ten or more counts. V gene TRBV18 combines with J gene TRBJ1-1, with D perhaps TRBD1 (5 bases). Germline values: CDR1 KGHSH, CDR2 LQKENI. V lost 3 bases to trimming and J lost 7 bases, with 12 bases between them. This CDR3 comprises 13 residues. CDR3 nucleotide sequence: TGTGCCAGCTCACCGAACGCAGGGATTGAAGCTTTCTTT. Protein product: CASSPNAGIEAFF.

This clonotype appeared many times. The chain carries TRBV12-3 or TRBV12-4 and TRBJ2-5; D may be TRBD2 (5 bases). This CDR3 comprises 13 residues. V was shortened by 7 bases and J by 2 bases, with 11 bases between the two germline ends. The CDR3 DNA reads as TGTGCCAGCACCCCTACGGGGCAAGAGACCCAGTACTTC. Encoded protein: CASTPTGQETQYF.

Many counts were recorded for this clonotype. This chain uses TRBV12-3 or TRBV12-4 with TRBJ2-6; either TRBD1 or TRBD2 may supply D (5 bases each). V was clipped by 6 bases and J by 0 bases, with 9 bases between them. The CDR3 totals 15 residues. In nucleotides, the CDR3 is TGTGCCAGCAGGCGAGGGGACTCTGGGGCCAACGTCCTGACTTTC. Its translation: CASRRGDSGANVLTF.

This clonotype was counted at least ten times. The chain employs TRBV15 and TRBJ1-1; 7 bases align to TRBD1. The CDR3 is made up of 16 amino acids. With V trimmed by 3 bases and J by 0 bases, 7 bases remained unmatched. Looked up from germline, CDR1 is LNHNV and CDR2 is YYDKDF (reference sequence). Here the CDR3 DNA reads TGTGCCACCAGCAGGTCAGGGGGGGTATTGAACACTGAAGCTTTCTTT. Its translation is CATSRSGGVLNTEAFF.